A selection of T cell receptor beta chains follows, all from one sample in a study of a mutant IDH1 vaccine in newly diagnosed glioma. Their antigen targets remain unknown. This table comes from immunoSEQ multiplex PCR, and its TCRdb copy is limited to in-frame clones, with some not included. The profile shows about 81,000 clones, roughly 85% of them singletons. This material consisted of PBMCs, taken from a glioma patient whose treatment included an IDH1 peptide vaccine. The receptors here all came from a man aged 25-40 years with glioma. Some clones in this sample may be carry-over from other donors' samples. The CDR3 runs from the conserved cysteine through the conserved F or W. Each record gives: D gene, clone size, V gene, J gene, CDR3 protein, CDR3 DNA. The D gene is left open where the match is weak. Clone size is shown for a subset of rows, as once, few, many or a class of expanded clone.

d_gene: .
abundance: .
v_gene: TRBV2
j_gene: TRBJ2-1
CDR3aa: CASSEEVGVGQFF
CDR3nt: TGTGCCAGCAGTGAAGAGGTGGGGGTAGGGCAGTTCTTC

d_gene: .
abundance: few
v_gene: TRBV19
j_gene: TRBJ1-1
CDR3aa: CASRGVNTEAFF
CDR3nt: TGTGCCAGTAGGGGGGTGAACACTGAAGCTTTCTTT

d_gene: .
abundance: .
v_gene: TRBV4-1
j_gene: TRBJ2-3
CDR3aa: CASSQEVDTSTDTQYF
CDR3nt: TGCGCCAGCAGCCAAGAGGTCGACACTAGCACAGATACGCAGTATTTT

d_gene: .
abundance: .
v_gene: TRBV27
j_gene: TRBJ2-3
CDR3aa: CASSLLGSTDTQYF
CDR3nt: TGTGCCAGCAGTTTACTGGGGAGCACAGATACGCAGTATTTT

d_gene: .
abundance: .
v_gene: TRBV25-1
j_gene: TRBJ2-1
CDR3aa: CASRGDSGSSYNEQFF
CDR3nt: TGTGCCAGCAGAGGAGATAGCGGTAGCTCCTACAATGAGCAGTTCTTC

d_gene: .
abundance: .
v_gene: TRBV19
j_gene: TRBJ1-2
CDR3aa: CASSIRKPLTTRYGYTF
CDR3nt: TGTGCCAGTAGTATTCGGAAACCCCTTACGACCCGGTATGGCTACACCTTC

d_gene: .
abundance: .
v_gene: TRBV15
j_gene: TRBJ2-1
CDR3aa: CATSRLGGGGGYNEQFF
CDR3nt: TGTGCCACCAGCAGACTAGGAGGAGGGGGAGGCTACAATGAGCAGTTCTTC

d_gene: .
abundance: .
v_gene: TRBV2
j_gene: TRBJ2-1
CDR3aa: CASSEARWADEQFF
CDR3nt: TGTGCCAGCAGTGAAGCGCGTTGGGCAGATGAGCAGTTCTTC

d_gene: .
abundance: .
v_gene: TRBV20-1
j_gene: TRBJ1-2
CDR3aa: CSAREGRTYTF
CDR3nt: TGCAGTGCTAGAGAGGGCAGAACCTACACCTTC

d_gene: TRBD1
abundance: .
v_gene: TRBV13
j_gene: TRBJ2-6
CDR3aa: CASSPTGLSGANVLTF
CDR3nt: TGTGCCAGCAGCCCGACAGGGCTCTCTGGGGCCAACGTCCTGACTTTC

d_gene: .
abundance: .
v_gene: TRBV11-3
j_gene: TRBJ2-2
CDR3aa: CASSVSRGGELFF
CDR3nt: TGTGCCAGCAGCGTTTCTAGGGGCGGGGAGCTGTTTTTT

d_gene: .
abundance: .
v_gene: TRBV14
j_gene: TRBJ1-5
CDR3aa: CASSQDEAVRNQPQHF
CDR3nt: TGTGCCAGCAGCCAAGATGAGGCAGTACGCAATCAGCCCCAGCATTTT

d_gene: .
abundance: .
v_gene: TRBV30
j_gene: TRBJ1-5
CDR3aa: CAWSVRWGSNQPQHF
CDR3nt: TGTGCCTGGAGTGTACGTTGGGGAAGCAATCAGCCCCAGCATTTT

d_gene: TRBD2
abundance: .
v_gene: TRBV5-1
j_gene: TRBJ2-3
CDR3aa: CASRLGLAGADTQYF
CDR3nt: TGCGCCAGCAGGCTGGGACTAGCGGGAGCAGATACGCAGTATTTT

d_gene: .
abundance: .
v_gene: TRBV7-2
j_gene: TRBJ2-1
CDR3aa: CASGSGGMYNEQFF
CDR3nt: TGTGCCAGCGGCTCGGGGGGCATGTACAATGAGCAGTTCTTC

d_gene: TRBD2
abundance: once
v_gene: TRBV9
j_gene: TRBJ2-2
CDR3aa: CASSPRRGGDTGELFF
CDR3nt: TGTGCCAGCAGCCCACGGCGGGGGGGCGACACCGGGGAGCTGTTTTTT

d_gene: .
abundance: .
v_gene: TRBV9
j_gene: TRBJ2-3
CDR3aa: CASSVADRGGGGGPDTQYF
CDR3nt: TGTGCCAGCAGCGTAGCCGACAGAGGCGGAGGGGGGGGCCCAGATACGCAGTATTTT

d_gene: .
abundance: .
v_gene: TRBV7-9
j_gene: TRBJ1-6
CDR3aa: CASSPVPFNSPLHF
CDR3nt: TGTGCCAGCAGCCCAGTCCCCTTCAATTCACCCCTCCACTTT

d_gene: .
abundance: .
v_gene: TRBV27
j_gene: TRBJ2-7
CDR3aa: CASSFGDSNYEQYF
CDR3nt: TGTGCCAGCAGTTTTGGAGACTCTAATTACGAGCAGTACTTC

d_gene: .
abundance: .
v_gene: TRBV30
j_gene: TRBJ1-5
CDR3aa: CAWSPGHLSNQPQHF
CDR3nt: TGTGCCTGGAGCCCGGGACACCTAAGCAATCAGCCCCAGCATTTT

d_gene: .
abundance: .
v_gene: TRBV5-6
j_gene: TRBJ1-2
CDR3aa: CASSFVTDRYGYTF
CDR3nt: TGTGCCAGCAGCTTCGTCACAGACCGCTATGGCTACACCTTC

d_gene: .
abundance: once
v_gene: TRBV5-5
j_gene: TRBJ2-5
CDR3aa: CASSFQSLEETQYF
CDR3nt: TGTGCCAGCAGCTTCCAGAGCTTGGAAGAGACCCAGTACTTC

d_gene: .
abundance: .
v_gene: TRBV7-9
j_gene: TRBJ1-1
CDR3aa: CASSRSNTEAFF
CDR3nt: TGTGCCAGCAGCCGTAGTAACACTGAAGCTTTCTTT

d_gene: .
abundance: .
v_gene: TRBV28
j_gene: TRBJ2-7
CDR3aa: CASSFQGSSYEQYF
CDR3nt: TGTGCCAGCAGTTTCCAGGGTAGCTCCTACGAGCAGTACTTC

d_gene: .
abundance: once
v_gene: TRBV6-5
j_gene: TRBJ1-5
CDR3aa: CASSPRTTNQPQHF
CDR3nt: TGTGCCAGCAGCCCTCGGACAACCAATCAGCCCCAGCATTTT

d_gene: .
abundance: .
v_gene: TRBV9
j_gene: TRBJ1-5
CDR3aa: CASSVASNQPQHF
CDR3nt: TGTGCCAGCAGCGTAGCTAGCAATCAGCCCCAGCATTTT

d_gene: TRBD2
abundance: .
v_gene: TRBV5-1
j_gene: TRBJ2-2
CDR3aa: CASSLAAGDTGELFF
CDR3nt: TGCGCCAGCAGCTTGGCGGCGGGAGACACCGGGGAGCTGTTTTTT